The rows below give T cell receptor beta chains drawn from one sample of a study of CD8 T cells in ankylosing spondylitis. One entry per CDR3 protein results from TCRdb running MiXCR on the 5' RACE reads. The sample carries hundreds of thousands of distinct CDR3 sequences, 15% to 20% recorded once. Sequencing was done on a sample of blood, either unsorted or a sorted T cell fraction (not recorded which). These receptors originate from a male donor with ankylosing spondylitis. Both conserved end residues are part of each CDR3. Fields, in order: V gene, J gene, CDR3 length, D gene, clone size, CDR3 DNA, CDR3 protein. A D gene is named only where the DNA matches it firmly. The size of a clone is reported for some rows only, either as once, few or many, or as a class for expanded clones.

v_gene: TRBV6-1; j_gene: TRBJ2-1; len: 16; d_gene: -; abundance: many; CDR3nt: TGTGCCAGCAGTGATGGGGGCCAGAGCTCCTACAATGAGCAGTTCTTC; CDR3aa: CASSDGGQSSYNEQFF
v_gene: TRBV5-1; j_gene: TRBJ1-2; len: 15; d_gene: -; abundance: -; CDR3nt: TGCGCCAGCAGCTTGCCGAACAGTGGGTTCTATGGCTACACCTTC; CDR3aa: CASSLPNSGFYGYTF
v_gene: TRBV7-2; j_gene: TRBJ2-1; len: 17; d_gene: TRBD2; abundance: -; CDR3nt: TGTGCCAGCAGCTTAGCGCTTACGACTAGCGGGAGGAATGAGCAGTTCTTC; CDR3aa: CASSLALTTSGRNEQFF
v_gene: TRBV12-3/TRBV12-4; j_gene: TRBJ2-7; len: 14; d_gene: -; abundance: many; CDR3nt: TGTGCCAGCAGTTTCAGCAGGGAACCCTACGAGCAGTACTTC; CDR3aa: CASSFSREPYEQYF
v_gene: TRBV4-1; j_gene: TRBJ2-1; len: 12; d_gene: -; abundance: many; CDR3nt: TGCGCCAGCAGCCAAGAGTTTAATGAGCAGTTCTTC; CDR3aa: CASSQEFNEQFF
v_gene: TRBV20-1; j_gene: TRBJ2-7; len: 15; d_gene: -; abundance: -; CDR3nt: TGCAGTGCTAGAGGAGGGTCCTACCTCGGCTACGAGCAGTACTTC; CDR3aa: CSARGGSYLGYEQYF
v_gene: TRBV5-1; j_gene: TRBJ2-5; len: 15; d_gene: -; abundance: few; CDR3nt: TGCGCCAGCAGCACCCGCCTCGGAGGTCAAGAGACCCAGTACTTC; CDR3aa: CASSTRLGGQETQYF
v_gene: TRBV10-3; j_gene: TRBJ2-7; len: 14; d_gene: TRBD1; abundance: few; CDR3nt: TGTGCCATCCAAAGAGAGACAGGGGGCCACGAGCAGTACTTC; CDR3aa: CAIQRETGGHEQYF
v_gene: TRBV14; j_gene: TRBJ2-1; len: 16; d_gene: -; abundance: few; CDR3nt: TGTGCCAGCAGCCCTATGGGTACCAACTCCTACAATGAGCAGTTCTTC; CDR3aa: CASSPMGTNSYNEQFF
v_gene: TRBV6-1; j_gene: TRBJ1-4; len: 14; d_gene: TRBD1; abundance: -; CDR3nt: TGTGCCAGCAGGGGACAGGGGGCGCATGAAAAACTGTTTTTT; CDR3aa: CASRGQGAHEKLFF
v_gene: TRBV7-9; j_gene: TRBJ1-2; len: 14; d_gene: -; abundance: -; CDR3nt: TGTGCCAGCAGCTTACATGGCGGGAACTATGGCTACACCTTC; CDR3aa: CASSLHGGNYGYTF
v_gene: TRBV7-9; j_gene: TRBJ1-2; len: 16; d_gene: -; abundance: few; CDR3nt: TGTGCCAGCAGCCGCCAAGCGGGAGAGAAAAACTATGGCTACACCTTC; CDR3aa: CASSRQAGEKNYGYTF
v_gene: TRBV7-2; j_gene: TRBJ1-2; len: 14; d_gene: TRBD1; abundance: few; CDR3nt: TGTGCCAGCAGCATCAGGGGGCAGAACTATGGCTACACCTTC; CDR3aa: CASSIRGQNYGYTF
v_gene: TRBV2; j_gene: TRBJ2-2; len: 14; d_gene: -; abundance: few; CDR3nt: TGTGCCAGCATAAGGGACTCCGAATCCGGGGAGCTGTTTTTT; CDR3aa: CASIRDSESGELFF
v_gene: TRBV7-2; j_gene: TRBJ2-1; len: 18; d_gene: -; abundance: few; CDR3nt: TGTGCCAGCAGCGTTAGCCGGGGGCCCAGTCGTCAATACAATGAGCAGTTCTTC; CDR3aa: CASSVSRGPSRQYNEQFF
v_gene: TRBV6-2/TRBV6-3; j_gene: TRBJ1-5; len: 15; d_gene: -; abundance: -; CDR3nt: TGTGCCAGCAGTTCGGGACTGACTCTCAATCAGCCCCAGCATTTT; CDR3aa: CASSSGLTLNQPQHF
v_gene: TRBV10-3; j_gene: TRBJ2-3; len: 12; d_gene: -; abundance: -; CDR3nt: TGTGCCATCAGCGGGACCAAAAATACGCAGTATTTT; CDR3aa: CAISGTKNTQYF
v_gene: TRBV5-1; j_gene: TRBJ1-2; len: 15; d_gene: -; abundance: few; CDR3nt: TGCGCCAGCAGCTTGGAACCTACAACTAACTATGGCTACACCTTC; CDR3aa: CASSLEPTTNYGYTF
v_gene: TRBV5-6; j_gene: TRBJ2-6; len: 20; d_gene: -; abundance: -; CDR3nt: TGTGCCAGCAGCTTGTCCGGTCGGACCTCGGGGGCTGCTGGGGCCAACGTCCTGACTTTC; CDR3aa: CASSLSGRTSGAAGANVLTF
v_gene: TRBV19; j_gene: TRBJ1-5; len: 17; d_gene: -; abundance: -; CDR3nt: TGTGCCAGTAACGCCTCCCCAGGTCCTAATAGCAATCAGCCCCAGCATTTT; CDR3aa: CASNASPGPNSNQPQHF
v_gene: TRBV20-1; j_gene: TRBJ2-5; len: 16; d_gene: TRBD2; abundance: -; CDR3nt: TGCAGTGCTAGAGATCGTGTTAGCGGGAGGACAGAGACCCAGTACTTC; CDR3aa: CSARDRVSGRTETQYF
v_gene: TRBV21-1; j_gene: TRBJ2-5; len: 14; d_gene: -; abundance: -; CDR3nt: TGTGCCAGCAGTTCGACAGGGGACTCGGAGACCCAGTACTTC; CDR3aa: CASSSTGDSETQYF
v_gene: TRBV7-9; j_gene: TRBJ2-1; len: 15; d_gene: TRBD1; abundance: -; CDR3nt: TGTGCCAGCAGCTCCCAGGACAGGGCCTACAATGAGCAGTTCTTC; CDR3aa: CASSSQDRAYNEQFF
v_gene: TRBV11-2; j_gene: TRBJ2-3; len: 15; d_gene: -; abundance: few; CDR3nt: TGTGCCAGCAGCTTCCGCGGGGCTTCCCCGGATCCGCAGTATTTT; CDR3aa: CASSFRGASPDPQYF
v_gene: TRBV20-1; j_gene: TRBJ2-1; len: 15; d_gene: TRBD2; abundance: -; CDR3nt: TGCAGTGCTAGAATAGCGGGGGCAACCTACAATGAGCAGTTCTTC; CDR3aa: CSARIAGATYNEQFF
v_gene: TRBV29-1; j_gene: TRBJ2-5; len: 14; d_gene: TRBD1; abundance: -; CDR3nt: TGCAGCGTTGATGGACAGGGAAGGGGTGAGACCCAGTACTTC; CDR3aa: CSVDGQGRGETQYF
v_gene: TRBV6-1; j_gene: TRBJ2-3; len: 14; d_gene: TRBD2; abundance: -; CDR3nt: TGTGCCAGCTTGGGTAGCGGGGGGGCAGATACGCAGTATTTT; CDR3aa: CASLGSGGADTQYF
v_gene: TRBV5-1; j_gene: TRBJ2-6; len: 15; d_gene: -; abundance: many; CDR3nt: TGCGCCAGCACCTCCATACCAACTGGGGCCAACGTCCTGACTTTC; CDR3aa: CASTSIPTGANVLTF
v_gene: TRBV6-5; j_gene: TRBJ2-5; len: 14; d_gene: -; abundance: few; CDR3nt: TGTGCCAGCAGTTCGGAGGGAGCCCCGGAGACCCAGTACTTC; CDR3aa: CASSSEGAPETQYF
v_gene: TRBV10-3; j_gene: TRBJ1-3; len: 15; d_gene: -; abundance: many; CDR3nt: TGTGCCATCAGTGGGGATCGGGGGATTGGAAACACCATATATTTT; CDR3aa: CAISGDRGIGNTIYF
v_gene: TRBV19; j_gene: TRBJ2-7; len: 15; d_gene: TRBD2; abundance: few; CDR3nt: TGTGCCAGTAGTCTTAGCGGGAGTAAGTGGTACGAGCAGTACTTC; CDR3aa: CASSLSGSKWYEQYF
v_gene: TRBV27; j_gene: TRBJ1-1; len: 14; d_gene: -; abundance: many; CDR3nt: TGTGCCAGCAGCAAAGAAACAGGGCGCGGTGAAGCTTTCTTT; CDR3aa: CASSKETGRGEAFF
v_gene: TRBV28; j_gene: TRBJ2-3; len: 14; d_gene: -; abundance: -; CDR3nt: TGTGCCAGCAGAAACCTAGCGAGCACAGATACGCAGTATTTT; CDR3aa: CASRNLASTDTQYF
v_gene: TRBV12-3/TRBV12-4; j_gene: TRBJ1-4; len: 14; d_gene: -; abundance: many; CDR3nt: TGTGCCAGCAAATTGGGAGGGTTTAACGAAAAACTGTTTTTT; CDR3aa: CASKLGGFNEKLFF
v_gene: TRBV7-9; j_gene: TRBJ2-1; len: 15; d_gene: TRBD2; abundance: -; CDR3nt: TGTGCCAGCAGCCGTTCCGGGACTAGCGGTAATGAGCAGTTCTTC; CDR3aa: CASSRSGTSGNEQFF
v_gene: TRBV28; j_gene: TRBJ2-7; len: 13; d_gene: TRBD2; abundance: few; CDR3nt: TGTGCCAGCCTACGGAGCGGGAGATACGAGCAGTACTTC; CDR3aa: CASLRSGRYEQYF
v_gene: TRBV7-3; j_gene: TRBJ2-1; len: 19; d_gene: -; abundance: few; CDR3nt: TGTGCCAGCAGGCTTGACGGCGCCGATAGGCCCACGGGCCACAATGAGCAGTTCTTC; CDR3aa: CASRLDGADRPTGHNEQFF
v_gene: TRBV28; j_gene: TRBJ1-4; len: 14; d_gene: -; abundance: -; CDR3nt: TGTGCCAGCAGTTTAGGGCAGGGAACGGAAAAACTGTTTTTT; CDR3aa: CASSLGQGTEKLFF
v_gene: TRBV5-1; j_gene: TRBJ2-7; len: 16; d_gene: TRBD1; abundance: few; CDR3nt: TGCGCCAGCAGCAGGACCTCCGGGACAGGGACCGGCGAGCAGTACTTC; CDR3aa: CASSRTSGTGTGEQYF
v_gene: TRBV20-1; j_gene: TRBJ2-7; len: 14; d_gene: TRBD2; abundance: few; CDR3nt: TGCAGTGCCATCCAGATCGGGGGGGGCGACGAGCAGTACTTC; CDR3aa: CSAIQIGGGDEQYF
v_gene: TRBV6-4; j_gene: TRBJ1-4; len: 15; d_gene: -; abundance: -; CDR3nt: TGTGCCAGCAGTGCCTCCCCGGGGGCGCAGGAAAAACTGTTTTTT; CDR3aa: CASSASPGAQEKLFF
v_gene: TRBV6-1; j_gene: TRBJ2-7; len: 15; d_gene: -; abundance: few; CDR3nt: TGTGCCAGCAGGTCCGGGACATCCAGCTCCTACGAGCAGTACTTC; CDR3aa: CASRSGTSSSYEQYF
v_gene: TRBV5-1; j_gene: TRBJ2-1; len: 21; d_gene: -; abundance: few; CDR3nt: TGCGCCAGCAGCTTGCGGAAAGGTTGGCTAGCCGAAGCTCGCCCCTACAATGAGCAGTTCTTC; CDR3aa: CASSLRKGWLAEARPYNEQFF
v_gene: TRBV3-1; j_gene: TRBJ1-5; len: 15; d_gene: -; abundance: -; CDR3nt: TGTGCCAGCAGCCAAGATTTAGGGGTCGGTCGGACCCAGCATTTT; CDR3aa: CASSQDLGVGRTQHF
v_gene: TRBV20-1; j_gene: TRBJ2-3; len: 16; d_gene: TRBD2; abundance: -; CDR3nt: TGCAGTGCTACCCCCCTAGCGGGGGCCCTCGGAGATACGCAGTATTTT; CDR3aa: CSATPLAGALGDTQYF
v_gene: TRBV18; j_gene: TRBJ2-3; len: 14; d_gene: -; abundance: few; CDR3nt: TGTGCCAGCTCGCAGACAGGCAGCACAGATACGCAGTATTTT; CDR3aa: CASSQTGSTDTQYF
v_gene: TRBV24-1; j_gene: TRBJ2-1; len: 17; d_gene: TRBD2; abundance: -; CDR3nt: TGTGCCACCAGTGATCCAGCAGCGGGAGGATGGTACAATGAGCAGTTCTTC; CDR3aa: CATSDPAAGGWYNEQFF
v_gene: TRBV12-3/TRBV12-4; j_gene: TRBJ2-1; len: 16; d_gene: TRBD2; abundance: many; CDR3nt: TGTGCCAGCAGTTTTAGGCTGACTAGCGGGACCAATGAGCAGTTCTTC; CDR3aa: CASSFRLTSGTNEQFF
v_gene: TRBV5-1; j_gene: TRBJ1-1; len: 13; d_gene: -; abundance: -; CDR3nt: TGCGCCAGCAGCTTCGAAGAGAACACTGAAGCTTTCTTT; CDR3aa: CASSFEENTEAFF
v_gene: TRBV12-3/TRBV12-4; j_gene: TRBJ2-1; len: 14; d_gene: TRBD2; abundance: few; CDR3nt: TGTGCCAGCAGTTTGAGCGGGGGGTTGAATGAGCAGTTCTTC; CDR3aa: CASSLSGGLNEQFF
v_gene: TRBV12-3/TRBV12-4; j_gene: TRBJ1-1; len: 16; d_gene: TRBD1; abundance: many; CDR3nt: TGTGCCAGCAGCCCCGGGGCAGGGGGCTTTAGCACTGAAGCTTTCTTT; CDR3aa: CASSPGAGGFSTEAFF
v_gene: TRBV19; j_gene: TRBJ2-7; len: 13; d_gene: TRBD2; abundance: -; CDR3nt: TGTGCCAGTAGTGCCCTAGCGGAGCGTGAGCAGTACTTC; CDR3aa: CASSALAEREQYF
v_gene: TRBV18; j_gene: TRBJ2-7; len: 16; d_gene: TRBD1; abundance: -; CDR3nt: TGTGCCAGCTCAGACAAATCGACAGGGAAAGATGACGAGCAGTACTTC; CDR3aa: CASSDKSTGKDDEQYF
v_gene: TRBV6-1; j_gene: TRBJ2-2; len: 18; d_gene: TRBD2; abundance: -; CDR3nt: TGTGCCAGCAGCCAGGGACTAGCGGGGCTTACCTCCACCGGGGAGCTGTTTTTT; CDR3aa: CASSQGLAGLTSTGELFF
v_gene: TRBV6-1; j_gene: TRBJ2-4; len: 15; d_gene: -; abundance: few; CDR3nt: TGTGCCAGCAGTGAACTTGGAGGGTCCAAAAACATTCAGTACTTC; CDR3aa: CASSELGGSKNIQYF
v_gene: TRBV20-1; j_gene: TRBJ1-1; len: 17; d_gene: TRBD1; abundance: few; CDR3nt: TGCTGTGCTAGAGACCCTGGGGACAGTCGGCTAAACACTGAAGCTTTCTTT; CDR3aa: CCARDPGDSRLNTEAFF
v_gene: TRBV20-1; j_gene: TRBJ2-2; len: 15; d_gene: -; abundance: many; CDR3nt: TGCAGTGCTGCGAGAGGGTTGGCGCGGACCGGGGAGCTGTTTTTT; CDR3aa: CSAARGLARTGELFF